This entry lists 10 T cell receptor beta chains sequenced from one sample in a study of blood T cell repertoires in COVID-19. TCRdb keeps only in-frame clones here, not all; method: immunoSEQ multiplex PCR. The profile shows under 100,000 clones, 75% to 85% of them singletons. The sample comprised peripheral blood. These receptors were obtained from a woman aged 40 to 50 with active or convalescent COVID-19.

The genes are TRBV6-2 or TRBV6-3 and TRBJ2-4; perhaps TRBD1 as D (7 bases). Germline assignment: CDR1 MNHEY and CDR2 SVGEGT. V dropped 5 bases and J dropped 4 bases, with 12 bases sitting between them. The CDR3 runs to 14 residues. The CDR3 region is CASSRGTEKNIQYF. CDR3 coding DNA: TGTGCCAGCAGTCGCGGGACAGAAAAAAACATTCAGTACTTC.

This clone is a singleton in its sample. The chain links TRBV28 to TRBJ1-6; possibly TRBD1 for D (6 bases). The V gene lost 2 bases and the J gene lost 0 bases, with 20 bases spanning the gap. CDR3 length equals 20 residues. The germline V gene has CDR1 MDHEN and CDR2 SYDVKM. This chain's CDR3 is CASSLRGTQPKSSYNSPLHF. CDR3 DNA sequence: TGTGCCAGCAGTTTAAGGGGGACACAACCAAAGAGCTCCTATAATTCACCCCTCCACTTT.

This rearrangement joins TRBV7-2 to TRBJ1-1; D is possibly TRBD1 (5 bases). Trimming removed 3 bases at V and 3 bases at J, with 14 bases between. This CDR3 comprises 15 residues. The germline gives CDR1 SGHTA, CDR2 FQGNSA. CDR3 in amino acids: CASSFWGVLYTEAFF. The DNA for the CDR3 is TGTGCCAGCAGCTTCTGGGGCGTCTTGTACACTGAAGCTTTCTTT.

This clone is termed medium-sized (0.01 to 0.1%). The J gene is TRBJ2-5, the V gene TRBV28; 7 positions agree with TRBD1. The length of the CDR3 is 14 residues. The J segment lost 2 bases and the V segment lost 8 bases, leaving 8 bases of the junction unmatched. Germline V CDR1 and CDR2: MDHEN, SYDVKM. In DNA form, the CDR3 reads TGTGCCAGCCGTGGGGACAGTTCACAAGAGACCCAGTACTTC. Amino acids: CASRGDSSQETQYF.

The chain has TRBV27 and TRBJ1-1; no reliable D call. V lost 3 bases to trimming and J lost 3 bases, with 11 bases between them. Germline CDR1 is MNHEY and CDR2 is SMNVEV (reference sequence). The CDR3 runs to 14 residues. CDR3 loop: CASSLRETYTEAFF. CDR3 sequence (DNA): TGTGCCAGCAGTTTGCGGGAAACCTACACTGAAGCTTTCTTT.

The count of this clone is one. V is TRBV7-3 and J is TRBJ1-1, with D perhaps matching TRBD1 (6 bases). Germline assignment: CDR1 SGHTA and CDR2 FQGTGA. The CDR3 extends over 17 amino acids. V was shortened by 2 bases and J by 4 bases, with 20 bases between the two germline ends. The CDR3 DNA reads TGTGCCAGCAGCTTAGCGGCAGGGGTTGGGAAGGGCACTGAAGCTTTCTTT. Its translation is CASSLAAGVGKGTEAFF. Using reference TRBV7-3 and TRBJ1-1 for the parts outside the CDR3, the full variable domain is GAGVSQTPSNKVTEKGKYVELRCDPISGHTALYWYRQSLGQGPEFLIYFQGTGAADDSGLPNDRFFAVRPEGSVSTLKIQRTERGDSAVYLCASSLAAGVGKGTEAFFGQGTRLTVV.

The chain has TRBV29-1 and TRBJ1-1; D ambiguous. V lost 4 bases to trimming and J lost 3 bases, with 9 bases between them. The germline CDR1 and CDR2 sequences are SQVTM and ANQGSEA. The CDR3 consists of 12 residues. In nucleotides, the CDR3 is TGCAGCGTTGGTGAGGCGCACACTGAAGCTTTCTTT. It codes for CSVGEAHTEAFF.

The CDR3 spells CASSEQPGTGYGYTF. The DNA for the CDR3 is TGTGCCAGCAGCGAACAGCCAGGGACTGGCTATGGCTACACCTTC. The chain combines TRBV7-2 with TRBJ1-2, with D tentatively TRBD1 (5 bases). Between the trimmed V and J ends, which lost 5 bases and 4 bases, there was a span of 17 bases. CDR1 is SGHTA and CDR2 is FQGNSA in the germline V gene. This CDR3 has 15 residues.

This sequence joins TRBV5-1 and TRBJ1-4, with D possibly being TRBD1 (5 bases). Per the germline V gene, CDR1 is SGHRS and CDR2 is YFSETQ. V dropped 2 bases and J dropped 7 bases, with 15 bases sitting between them. The CDR3 extends over 15 amino acids. In DNA, the CDR3 is TGCGCCAGCAGCTTACGGGGGGATGAGGGTGAAAAACTGTTTTTT. Translated, it gives CASSLRGDEGEKLFF.

The table lists this clone with a few counts. The chain carries TRBV9 and TRBJ2-2; tentative D call: TRBD1 (6 bases). Trimming took off 4 bases at V and 2 bases at J, with 15 bases between the two ends. CDR1 is SGDLS and CDR2 is YYNGEE in the germline V gene. This CDR3 contains 16 residues. CDR3 sequence: CASSPRGNGNTGELFF. The CDR3 nucleotides read TGTGCCAGCAGCCCTAGGGGGAATGGAAACACCGGGGAGCTGTTTTTT. Filled out from reference TRBV9 and TRBJ2-2, the complete variable domain reads DSGVTQTPKHLITATGQRVTLRCSPRSGDLSVYWYQQSLDQGLQFLIQYYNGEERAKGNILERFSAQQFPDLHSELNLSSLELGDSALYFCASSPRGNGNTGELFFGEGSRLTVL.